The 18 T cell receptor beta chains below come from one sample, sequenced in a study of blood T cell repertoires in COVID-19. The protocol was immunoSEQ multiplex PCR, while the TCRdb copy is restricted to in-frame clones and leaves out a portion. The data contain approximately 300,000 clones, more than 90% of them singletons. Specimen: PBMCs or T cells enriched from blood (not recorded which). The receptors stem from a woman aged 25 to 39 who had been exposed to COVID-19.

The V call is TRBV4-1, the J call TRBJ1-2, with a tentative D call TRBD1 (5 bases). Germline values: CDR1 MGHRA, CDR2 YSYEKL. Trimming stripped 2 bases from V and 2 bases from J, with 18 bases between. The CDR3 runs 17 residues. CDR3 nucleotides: TGCGCCAGCAGCCAAAGCCCAAGCGGGGGATCCAACTATGGCTACACCTTC. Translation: CASSQSPSGGSNYGYTF.

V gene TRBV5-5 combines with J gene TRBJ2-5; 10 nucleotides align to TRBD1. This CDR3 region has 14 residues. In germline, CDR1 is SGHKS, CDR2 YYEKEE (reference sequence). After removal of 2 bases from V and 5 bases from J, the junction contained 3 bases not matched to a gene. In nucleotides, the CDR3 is TGTGCCAGCAGCTTACCGGGACAGGGGGAGACCCAGTACTTC. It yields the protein CASSLPGQGETQYF.

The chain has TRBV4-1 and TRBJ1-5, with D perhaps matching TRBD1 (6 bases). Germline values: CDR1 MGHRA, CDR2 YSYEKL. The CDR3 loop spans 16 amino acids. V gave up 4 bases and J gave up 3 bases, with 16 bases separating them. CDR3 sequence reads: CASSPIGQTLNQPQHF. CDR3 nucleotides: TGCGCCAGCAGCCCGATCGGACAGACACTCAATCAGCCCCAGCATTTT.

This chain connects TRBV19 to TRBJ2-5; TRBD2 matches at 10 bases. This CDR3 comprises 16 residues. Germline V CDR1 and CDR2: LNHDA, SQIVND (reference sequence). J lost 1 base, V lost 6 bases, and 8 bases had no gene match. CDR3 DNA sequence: TGTGCCAGTAGCCACCTAGCGGGGGCCCTCCAAGAGACCCAGTACTTC. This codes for CASSHLAGALQETQYF.

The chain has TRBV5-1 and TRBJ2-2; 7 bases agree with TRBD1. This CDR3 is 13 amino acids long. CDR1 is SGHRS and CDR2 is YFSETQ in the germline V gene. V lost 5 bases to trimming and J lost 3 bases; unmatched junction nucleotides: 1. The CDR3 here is CASRGQDTGELFF. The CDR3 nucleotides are TGCGCCAGCAGAGGACAGGACACCGGGGAGCTGTTTTTT.

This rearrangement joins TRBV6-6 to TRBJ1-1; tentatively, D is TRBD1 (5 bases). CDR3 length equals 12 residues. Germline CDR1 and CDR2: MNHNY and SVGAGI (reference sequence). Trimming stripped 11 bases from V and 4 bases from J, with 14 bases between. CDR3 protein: CAGAQGGTEAFF. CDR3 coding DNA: TGTGCCGGGGCTCAGGGAGGCACTGAAGCTTTCTTT.

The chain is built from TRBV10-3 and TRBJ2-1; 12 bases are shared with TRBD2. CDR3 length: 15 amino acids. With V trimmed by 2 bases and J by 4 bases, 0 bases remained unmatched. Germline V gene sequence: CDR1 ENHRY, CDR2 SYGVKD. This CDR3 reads CAISEGLAGYNEQFF. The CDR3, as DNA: TGTGCCATCAGTGAGGGACTAGCGGGGTACAATGAGCAGTTCTTC.

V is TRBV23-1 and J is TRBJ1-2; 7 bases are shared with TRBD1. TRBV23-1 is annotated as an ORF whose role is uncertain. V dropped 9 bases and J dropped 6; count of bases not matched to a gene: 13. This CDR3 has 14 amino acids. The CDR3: CARILFPGGNGYTF. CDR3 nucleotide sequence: TGCGCCAGAATCCTTTTCCCAGGGGGGAATGGCTACACCTTC.

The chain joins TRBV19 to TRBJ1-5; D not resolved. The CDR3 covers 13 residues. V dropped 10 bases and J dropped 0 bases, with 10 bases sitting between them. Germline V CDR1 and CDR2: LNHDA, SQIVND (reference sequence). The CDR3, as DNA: TGTGCCACCGCACAATATAGCAATCAGCCCCAGCATTTT. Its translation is CATAQYSNQPQHF.

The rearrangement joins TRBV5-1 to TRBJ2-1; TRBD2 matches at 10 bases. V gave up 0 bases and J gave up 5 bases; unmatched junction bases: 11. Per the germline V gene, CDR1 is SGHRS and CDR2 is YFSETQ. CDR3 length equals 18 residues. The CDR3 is CASSLVSWASGGNNEQFF. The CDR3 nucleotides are TGCGCCAGCAGCTTGGTCTCTTGGGCTAGCGGGGGCAACAATGAGCAGTTCTTC.

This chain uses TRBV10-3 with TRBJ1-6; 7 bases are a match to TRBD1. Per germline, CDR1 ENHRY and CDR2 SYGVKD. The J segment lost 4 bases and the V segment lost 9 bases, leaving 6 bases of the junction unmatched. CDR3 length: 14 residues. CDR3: CAIGEDRYNSPLHF. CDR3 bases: TGTGCCATAGGGGAGGACAGGTATAATTCACCCCTCCACTTT.

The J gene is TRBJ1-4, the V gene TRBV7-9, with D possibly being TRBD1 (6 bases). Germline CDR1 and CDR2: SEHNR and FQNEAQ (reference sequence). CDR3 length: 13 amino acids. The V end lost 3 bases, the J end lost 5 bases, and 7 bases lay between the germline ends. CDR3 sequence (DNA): TGTGCCAGCAGCTTCGACAGGAATGAAAAACTGTTTTTT. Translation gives CASSFDRNEKLFF.

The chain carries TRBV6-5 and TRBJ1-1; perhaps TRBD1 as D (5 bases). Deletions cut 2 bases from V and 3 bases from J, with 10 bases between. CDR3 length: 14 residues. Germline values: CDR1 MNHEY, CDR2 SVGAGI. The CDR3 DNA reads TGTGCCAGCAGTTACGAAAGGGGTCACACTGAAGCTTTCTTT. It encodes CASSYERGHTEAFF.

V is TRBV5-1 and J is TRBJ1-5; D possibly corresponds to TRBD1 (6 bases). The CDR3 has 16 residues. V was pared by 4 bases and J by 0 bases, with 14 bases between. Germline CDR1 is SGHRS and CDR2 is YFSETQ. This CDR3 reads CASSPNPRGSNQPQHF. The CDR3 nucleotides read TGCGCCAGCAGCCCGAACCCCAGGGGTAGCAATCAGCCCCAGCATTTT.

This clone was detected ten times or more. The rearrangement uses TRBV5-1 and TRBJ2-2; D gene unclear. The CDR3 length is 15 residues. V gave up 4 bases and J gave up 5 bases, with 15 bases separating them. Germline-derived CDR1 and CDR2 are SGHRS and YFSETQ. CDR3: CASSLETPGTGELFF. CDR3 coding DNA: TGCGCCAGCAGCCTCGAGACCCCCGGGACCGGGGAGCTGTTTTTT.

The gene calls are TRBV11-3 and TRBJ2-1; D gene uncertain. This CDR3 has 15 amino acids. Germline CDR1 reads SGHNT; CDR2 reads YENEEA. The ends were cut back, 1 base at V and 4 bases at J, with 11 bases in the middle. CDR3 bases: TGTGCCAGCAGCTTAGGCGTCAGACTTTACAATGAGCAGTTCTTC. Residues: CASSLGVRLYNEQFF.

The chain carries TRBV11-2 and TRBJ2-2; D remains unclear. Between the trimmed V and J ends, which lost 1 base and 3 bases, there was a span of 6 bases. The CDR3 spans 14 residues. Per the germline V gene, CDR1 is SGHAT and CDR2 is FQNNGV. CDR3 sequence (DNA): TGTGCCAGCAGCTTAGTACGGTACACCGGGGAGCTGTTTTTT. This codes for CASSLVRYTGELFF.

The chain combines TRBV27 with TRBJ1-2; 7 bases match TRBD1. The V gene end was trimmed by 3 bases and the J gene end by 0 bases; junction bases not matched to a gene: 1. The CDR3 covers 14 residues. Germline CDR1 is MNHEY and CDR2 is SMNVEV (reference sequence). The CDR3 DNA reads TGTGCCAGCAGTTTCGGGACAGCTAACTATGGCTACACCTTC. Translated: CASSFGTANYGYTF.